This passage covers 11 T cell receptor beta chains from one sample sequenced in a study of T-cell memory formation after mild COVID-19. TCRdb passed the 5' RACE reads through MiXCR, listing each CDR3 protein once. The table includes under 550,000 distinct CDR3 sequences, 15% to 20% detected once. The sequenced sample consisted of PBMCs or a T cell subset sorted from them (not recorded which). Receptors were obtained from an adult woman who had mild COVID-19 (a few samples of this study predate the infection). Cell type and time point are not known.

This clonotype was counted at least ten times. The V gene is TRBV6-6, the J gene TRBJ2-7; tentatively, D is TRBD2 (5 bases). The CDR3 consists of 14 residues. CDR1 MNHNY and CDR2 SVGAGI come from the germline V gene (reference sequence). V gave up 0 bases and J gave up 3 bases, with 9 bases separating them. CDR3 sequence reads: CASSYSRVSYEQYF. The DNA of the CDR3 is TGTGCCAGCAGTTACTCGAGGGTCAGCTACGAGCAGTACTTC.

The rearrangement uses TRBV20-1 and TRBJ2-1; TRBD2 aligns across 7 bases. Germline V gene lookup returns CDR1 DFQATT and CDR2 SNEGSKA (reference sequence). With V trimmed by 0 bases and J by 8 bases, 19 bases remained unmatched. The CDR3 totals 18 residues. CDR3 in DNA: TGCAGTGCTAGAGACCTCACAACCGGGACTATGGATTTCTATGAGCAGTTCTTC. Its protein product is CSARDLTTGTMDFYEQFF.

This clonotype was recorded a few times. The genes are TRBV4-1 and TRBJ2-5, with TRBD1 matching 8 bases. Germline trimming cut 4 bases from V and 5 bases from J; bases unmatched to any gene: 3. The CDR3 is 13 amino acids. Germline V lookup: CDR1 MGHRA, CDR2 YSYEKL. CDR3 nucleotide sequence: TGCGCCAGCAGCCTCCACAGGGGGGAGACCCAGTACTTC. Amino acid sequence: CASSLHRGETQYF.

Written as DNA, the CDR3 is TGTGCCAGCAGCCAAGCCCAGGGGCTTAATTCACCCCTCCACTTT. Its protein is CASSQAQGLNSPLHF. This chain connects TRBV14 to TRBJ1-6; TRBD1 might be the D (6 bases). The CDR3 sequence is 15 residues long. Trimming stripped 1 base from V and 6 bases from J, with 10 bases between. Per the germline V gene, CDR1 is SGHDN and CDR2 is FVKESK. The full variable domain, completed using reference TRBV14 and TRBJ1-6, is EAGVTQFPSHSVIEKGQTVTLRCDPISGHDNLYWYRRVMGKEIKFLLHFVKESKQDESGMPNNRFLAERTGGTYSTLKVQPAELEDSGVYFCASSQAQGLNSPLHFGNGTRLTVT.

This clonotype was seen more than once but under ten times. This chain links TRBV7-9 with TRBJ2-2; possible D gene TRBD2, 6 bases. Germline V gene lookup returns CDR1 SEHNR and CDR2 FQNEAQ (reference sequence). There are 15 residues in the CDR3. V gave up 6 bases and J gave up 5 bases, with 16 bases separating them. The CDR3 reads CASRRDAGETGELFF. The DNA of the CDR3 is TGTGCCAGCAGGCGGGACGCCGGAGAGACCGGGGAGCTGTTTTTT.

This rearrangement joins TRBV3-1 to TRBJ2-2; D gene ambiguous. In germline, CDR1 is LGHDT, CDR2 YNNKEL (reference sequence). This CDR3 comprises 13 residues. The V end lost 1 base, the J end lost 7 bases, and 7 bases lay between the germline ends. The CDR3 sequence is CASSQGRIGELFF. The CDR3 coding sequence is TGTGCCAGCAGCCAAGGGCGGATCGGGGAGCTGTTTTTT.

This clonotype was counted a few times. This rearrangement joins TRBV5-4 to TRBJ2-5; the match to TRBD1 covers 8 bases. Germline CDR1 and CDR2: SGHNT and YYREEE (reference sequence). CDR3 size: 16 residues. Germline trimming cut 0 bases from V and 3 bases from J; bases unmatched to any gene: 7. The CDR3 region has the DNA TGTGCCAGCAGCTTGGCCGGGTGGGGACAGGAAGAGACCCAGTACTTC. Translation gives CASSLAGWGQEETQYF.

The gene calls are TRBV30 and TRBJ2-7; 9 positions agree with TRBD1. The V and J ends lost 5 bases and 3 bases, in that order; junction bases with no gene match: 5. CDR3 length: 13 amino acids. From germline, CDR1 is GTSNPN and CDR2 SVGIG (reference sequence). CDR3 sequence reads: CAWEKGQGYEQYF. As DNA, the CDR3 is TGTGCCTGGGAAAAGGGACAGGGCTACGAGCAGTACTTC. The full variable domain, completed using reference TRBV30 and TRBJ2-7, is SQTIHQWPATLVQPVGSPLSLECTVEGTSNPNLYWYRQAAGRGLQLLFYSVGIGQISSEVPQNLSASRPQDRQFILSSKKLLLSDSGFYLCAWEKGQGYEQYFGPGTRLTVT.

This clonotype was counted a few times. The chain uses TRBV30 and TRBJ2-7; D tentatively reads TRBD1 or TRBD2 (5 bases each). The CDR3 sequence is 13 residues long. Trimming removed 1 base from V and 0 bases from J, with 7 bases in between. Germline values: CDR1 GTSNPN, CDR2 SVGIG (reference sequence). The CDR3 loop reads CAWSGDLSYEQYF. DNA for the CDR3: TGTGCCTGGAGTGGGGACCTCTCCTACGAGCAGTACTTC.

The chain is built from TRBV20-1 and TRBJ1-2; D possibly corresponds to TRBD1 (6 bases). Germline CDR1 and CDR2: DFQATT and SNEGSKA (reference sequence). This CDR3 has 12 amino acids. Between the trimmed V and J ends, which lost 5 bases and 8 bases, there was a span of 15 bases. CDR3 bases: TGCAGTGCTCACAGGGTGACCCTCGGCTACACCTTC. Amino acid sequence: CSAHRVTLGYTF.

This clonotype was observed once. The rearrangement links TRBV6-1 to TRBJ2-5; D may be TRBD1 (5 bases). The CDR3 consists of 12 residues. V lost 5 bases to trimming and J lost 5 bases, with 9 bases between them. Germline CDR1 is MNHNS and CDR2 is SASEGT. The CDR3 DNA follows: TGTGCCAGCAGTCGACAGTCCGAGACCCAGTACTTC. The encoded protein is CASSRQSETQYF.